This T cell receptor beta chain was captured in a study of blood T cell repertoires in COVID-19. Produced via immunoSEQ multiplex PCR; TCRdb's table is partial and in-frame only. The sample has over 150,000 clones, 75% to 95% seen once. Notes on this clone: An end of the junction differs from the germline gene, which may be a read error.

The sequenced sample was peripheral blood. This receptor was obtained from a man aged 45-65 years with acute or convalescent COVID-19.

CDR3 nucleotides: TGTGCCAGCACCCAGACTAGGGTTCCCTCCTTT. This codes for CASTQTRVPSF. V usage is TRBV12-3 or TRBV12-4 and J usage is TRBJ1-1; D remains unclear. The CDR3 totals 11 residues.